These 26 T cell receptor beta chains share one sample of origin, sequenced in a study of early T cells in non-severe SARS-CoV-2 infection. Each CDR3 protein is one row after TCRdb ran MiXCR on the 5' RACE reads. The data contain 120,000 or so distinct CDR3 sequences, about 12% of them singletons. Specimen: whole blood, collected at baseline. The receptors were gathered from an adult who was a healthcare worker with PCR-confirmed SARS-CoV-2 infection or an uninfected control (not recorded which).

This clonotype was counted many times. The chain carries TRBV4-1 and TRBJ2-7; 7 bases agree with TRBD2. The germline V gene has CDR1 MGHRA and CDR2 YSYEKL. CDR3 length: 15 amino acids. Unmatched junction bases numbered 4, after V lost 0 bases and J lost 2 bases. CDR3 amino acids: CASSQDGRGAYEQYF. As DNA, the CDR3 is TGCGCCAGCAGCCAAGATGGGAGGGGAGCCTACGAGCAGTACTTC.

This clonotype was recorded a few times. V and J are TRBV21-1 and TRBJ1-1; no DNA check was done on the table's D call, TRBD1. TRBV21-1 is reported as a pseudogene. This CDR3 is 15 amino acids long. CDR3 sequence (DNA): TGTGCCAGCAGCCCTCACACGGGACAGGGCACTGAAGCTTTCTTT. This gives the protein CASSPHTGQGTEAFF.

This clonotype has more than one count but fewer than ten. This chain joins TRBV4-1 and TRBJ2-5, with TRBD2 identical over 13 bases. J lost 0 bases, V lost 1 base, and 8 bases had no gene match. The CDR3 consists of 19 residues. CDR1 and CDR2 (germline): MGHRA, YSYEKL. The CDR3 coding sequence is TGCGCCAGCAGCCAAGTCCCCCTTGGACTAGCGGGAGACCAAGAGACCCAGTACTTC. Amino acid sequence: CASSQVPLGLAGDQETQYF.

The rearrangement joins TRBV18 to TRBJ1-1; tentative D call: TRBD1 (5 bases). Germline values: CDR1 KGHSH, CDR2 LQKENI. This CDR3 has 14 amino acids. V lost 3 bases and J lost 1, with 9 bases in between. In nucleotides, the CDR3 is TGTGCCAGCTCACCGATACAGGAGAACACTGAAGCTTTCTTT. This codes for CASSPIQENTEAFF.

This clonotype was detected ten times or more. This chain links TRBV7-3 with TRBJ2-7, with no clear D. Trimming shortened V by 3 bases and J by 3 bases, and 12 bases separated the two germline ends. Germline V CDR1 and CDR2: SGHTA, FQGTGA. CDR3 length: 14 residues. CDR3 nucleotide sequence: TGTGCCAGCAGCTTGACGACAAACAGCTACGAGCAGTACTTC. This codes for CASSLTTNSYEQYF.

At least ten counts were recorded for this clonotype. The chain joins TRBV7-2 to TRBJ2-3; D is ambiguous. Looked up from germline, CDR1 is SGHTA and CDR2 is FQGNSA. The V and J ends lost 1 base and 7 bases respectively, with 12 bases between them. CDR3 length: 14 amino acids. CDR3 sequence reads: CASSLETSVNTQYF. CDR3 sequence (DNA): TGTGCCAGCAGCTTAGAAACAAGCGTGAATACGCAGTATTTT.

J is TRBJ2-3 and V is TRBV29-1; D unresolved. The length of the CDR3 is 11 residues. Trimming stripped 7 bases from V and 0 bases from J, with 5 bases between. Per the germline V gene, CDR1 is SQVTM and CDR2 is ANQGSEA. As DNA, the CDR3 is TGCAGCGGCGGTAGCACAGATACGCAGTATTTT. Translated: CSGGSTDTQYF.

The chain couples TRBV12-3 or TRBV12-4 to TRBJ1-2; possibly TRBD1 for D (5 bases). V lost 5 bases to trimming and J lost 6 bases, with 13 bases between them. This CDR3 has 13 amino acids. Here the CDR3 reads CASSTRGEHGYTF. CDR3 DNA sequence: TGTGCCAGCAGTACCCGGGGGGAGCATGGCTACACCTTC.

The chain employs TRBV12-5 and TRBJ2-7, with D hard to call. Germline values: CDR1 LGHNT, CDR2 FRNRAP. Trimming cost V 7 bases and J 2 bases, with 15 bases left between them. The length of the CDR3 is 14 residues. Here the CDR3 reads CASAPMIKAYEQYF. CDR3 bases: TGTGCTAGTGCCCCTATGATAAAGGCCTACGAGCAGTACTTC. The complete variable domain, with remaining parts taken from reference TRBV12-5 and TRBJ2-7, reads DARVTQTPRHKVTEMGQEVTMRCQPILGHNTVFWYRQTMMQGLELLAYFRNRAPLDDSGMPKDRFSAEMPDATLATLKIQPSEPRDSAVYFCASAPMIKAYEQYFGPGTRLTVT.

The chain carries TRBV12-3 or TRBV12-4 and TRBJ1-1; D ambiguous. Trimming took off 2 bases at V and 1 base at J, with 5 bases between the two ends. This CDR3 comprises 13 residues. The CDR3 loop reads CASSLSGNTEAFF. The CDR3, as DNA: TGTGCCAGCAGTTTATCCGGGAACACTGAAGCTTTCTTT.

The chain joins TRBV6-2 or TRBV6-3 to TRBJ2-7; perhaps TRBD2 as D (5 bases). Per the germline V gene, CDR1 is MNHEY and CDR2 is SVGEGT. This CDR3 is built from 18 residues. With 2 bases removed from V and 2 bases from J, the gap between germline ends came to 22 bases. The DNA for the CDR3 is TGTGCCAGCAGTTACCGCCATCATAAAGGACTCCTAACCTACGAGCAGTACTTC. This encodes CASSYRHHKGLLTYEQYF.

The V and J genes are TRBV5-1 and TRBJ2-1; D gene ambiguous. V gave up 2 bases and J gave up 5 bases, with 17 bases separating them. The CDR3 contains 16 residues. The germline CDR1 and CDR2 sequences are SGHRS and YFSETQ. The CDR3 here is CASSFRAALGNNEQFF. CDR3 DNA sequence: TGCGCCAGCAGCTTCCGCGCCGCCCTGGGGAACAATGAGCAGTTCTTC.

As regards this clonotype: Likely a read error: the CDR3 ends without its conserved phenylalanine or tryptophan. This chain joins TRBV5-1 and TRBJ2-7; 9 positions agree with TRBD2. The J segment lost 4 bases and the V segment lost 3 bases, leaving 8 bases of the junction unmatched. The CDR3 runs 15 residues. CDR1 SGHRS and CDR2 YFSETQ come from the germline V gene. The CDR3 loop reads CASSSTGTSPYEQYS. DNA of the CDR3: TGCGCCAGCAGCTCGACCGGGACTAGCCCTTACGAGCAGTACTCC.

The chain combines TRBV4-1 with TRBJ2-1, with 8 bases matching TRBD2. Germline V lookup: CDR1 MGHRA, CDR2 YSYEKL. The V and J ends lost 3 bases and 4 bases, in that order; junction bases with no gene match: 8. The CDR3 runs 16 residues. CDR3 residues: CASSHFPAGAYNEQFF. The DNA of the CDR3 is TGCGCCAGCAGCCATTTCCCAGCGGGAGCGTACAATGAGCAGTTCTTC.

The CDR3 nucleotides are TGTGCCAGCAGTGAATGGGCGAACACTGAAGCTTTCTTT. It translates to CASSEWANTEAFF. The chain links TRBV2 to TRBJ1-1, with no clear D. This CDR3 is 13 amino acids long. Trimming shortened V by 2 bases and J by 1 base, and 5 bases separated the two germline ends. Germline lookup yields CDR1 SNHLY and CDR2 FYNNEI.

The rearrangement uses TRBV7-2 and TRBJ1-6; no reliable D call. V lost 1 base to trimming and J lost 7 bases, with 11 bases between them. The CDR3 is 15 residues long. The germline CDR1 and CDR2 sequences are SGHTA and FQGNSA. As DNA, the CDR3 is TGTGCCAGCAGCTTAGTAGGGAGGACCAATTCACCCCTCCACTTT. Its protein product is CASSLVGRTNSPLHF.

This clonotype has only a few counts. The chain employs TRBV7-8 and TRBJ1-3; weak D call: TRBD1 (6 bases). CDR1 SGHVS and CDR2 FQNEAQ come from the germline V gene. V shed 1 base and J shed 2 bases, with 6 bases lying between them. The CDR3 has 14 residues. CDR3 protein: CASSLDRAGNTIYF. The CDR3 region has the DNA TGTGCCAGCAGCTTAGACAGGGCTGGAAACACCATATATTTT.

CDR3 nucleotides: TGTGCCAGCAGCTCGAAGGCCTACGAGCAGTACTTC. This translates into CASSSKAYEQYF. The chain is built from TRBV7-8 and TRBJ2-7; D remains unclear. The CDR3 has 12 residues. Trimming took off 4 bases at V and 2 bases at J, with 6 bases between the two ends. Germline V gives CDR1 SGHVS, CDR2 FQNEAQ.

The chain has TRBV7-8 and TRBJ1-1; D may be TRBD1 (5 bases). The germline CDR1 and CDR2 sequences are SGHVS and FQNEAQ. CDR3 length: 15 residues. V was shortened by 6 bases and J by 2 bases, with 16 bases between the two germline ends. Here the CDR3 reads CASSLTRGSNTEAFF. The CDR3 DNA follows: TGTGCCAGCAGTTTAACGAGGGGATCAAACACTGAAGCTTTCTTT.

The sample holds a few counts of this clonotype. J is TRBJ2-5 and V is TRBV6-5, with D perhaps TRBD1 or TRBD2 (5 bases each). The CDR3 covers 14 residues. Germline V gene lookup returns CDR1 MNHEY and CDR2 SVGAGI. V gave up 2 bases and J gave up 7 bases, with 14 bases separating them. The chain's CDR3 is CASSYNRIAGTQYF. CDR3 DNA sequence: TGTGCCAGCAGTTACAACAGGATTGCGGGGACCCAGTACTTC.

This clonotype has only a few counts. The rearrangement links TRBV5-6 to TRBJ2-3; D unclear. Germline lookup yields CDR1 SGHDT and CDR2 YYEEEE. The CDR3 is 13 amino acids. With 0 bases removed from V and 6 bases from J, the gap between germline ends came to 8 bases. CDR3 amino acids: CASSLVSDDTQYF. The CDR3, as DNA: TGTGCCAGCAGCTTGGTGTCAGACGATACGCAGTATTTT.

J is TRBJ1-1 and V is TRBV5-4, with D possibly matching TRBD1 (5 bases). Trimming pared 5 bases from V and 2 bases from J, leaving 19 bases between. The CDR3 loop spans 16 amino acids. Germline V gene lookup returns CDR1 SGHNT and CDR2 YYREEE (reference sequence). The chain's CDR3 is CASSRPGDGRNTEAFF. CDR3 nucleotide sequence: TGTGCCAGCAGTCGTCCGGGGGACGGGCGAAACACTGAAGCTTTCTTT.

The chain uses TRBV6-2 or TRBV6-3 and TRBJ1-1; D is unclear. Germline V CDR1 and CDR2: MNHEY, SVGEGT. CDR3 length equals 15 residues. The V end was cut by 0 bases, the J end by 5 bases, with 13 bases between. This CDR3 is CASSYSGRMGTEAFF. CDR3 nucleotide sequence: TGTGCCAGCAGTTACTCGGGCAGGATGGGGACTGAAGCTTTCTTT.

This clonotype was recorded many times. The chain is built from TRBV3-1 and TRBJ1-6, with 10 bases identical to TRBD1. Germline values: CDR1 LGHDT, CDR2 YNNKEL (reference sequence). Unmatched junction bases numbered 6, after V lost 0 bases and J lost 10 bases. This CDR3 is built from 16 residues. The CDR3 DNA sequence: TGTGCCAGCAGCCAAGAAGGGGGGACAGGGGTATCACCCCTCCACTTT. Its protein product is CASSQEGGTGVSPLHF.

This clonotype occurred many times. The genes are TRBV6-2 or TRBV6-3 and TRBJ2-3; D call uncertain. This CDR3 comprises 11 residues. The V end lost 5 bases, the J end lost 5 bases, and 5 bases lay between the germline ends. From germline, CDR1 is MNHEY and CDR2 SVGEGT. CDR3 DNA sequence: TGTGCCAGCAGTCAAGGAGATACGCAGTATTTT. Translation: CASSQGDTQYF.

The genes are TRBV24-1 and TRBJ2-5; either TRBD1 or TRBD2 may supply D (5 bases each). CDR1 is KGHDR and CDR2 is SFDVKD in the germline V gene. CDR3 size: 15 residues. V lost 2 bases and J 5 bases, leaving 14 bases between the germline ends. In DNA, the CDR3 is TGTGCCACCAGTGATTCCCGAGGGGATTCCGAGACCCAGTACTTC. It is translated as CATSDSRGDSETQYF.